This T cell receptor beta chain was identified in a study of early T cells in non-severe SARS-CoV-2 infection. Attachment of unique molecular identifiers to individual cDNA molecules was performed. TCRdb itself ran the 5' RACE reads through MiXCR, one entry per CDR3 protein. The table includes approximately 20,000 distinct CDR3 sequences, approximately 4.5% detected once. This CDR3 spans 16 amino acids. After removal of 5 bases from V and 5 bases from J, the junction contained 7 bases not matched to a gene. CDR1 PRHDT and CDR2 FYEKMQ come from the germline V gene (reference sequence). The genes are TRBV13 and TRBJ2-1; 12 bases fit TRBD2. This receptor was obtained from an adult who was a healthcare worker with PCR-confirmed SARS-CoV-2 infection or an uninfected control (not recorded which). Sequencing was done on a sample of whole blood. The CDR3 DNA follows: TGTGCCAGCAGCCCCCTCAGGACTAGCGGGGACAATGAGCAGTTCTTC. This translates into CASSPLRTSGDNEQFF.